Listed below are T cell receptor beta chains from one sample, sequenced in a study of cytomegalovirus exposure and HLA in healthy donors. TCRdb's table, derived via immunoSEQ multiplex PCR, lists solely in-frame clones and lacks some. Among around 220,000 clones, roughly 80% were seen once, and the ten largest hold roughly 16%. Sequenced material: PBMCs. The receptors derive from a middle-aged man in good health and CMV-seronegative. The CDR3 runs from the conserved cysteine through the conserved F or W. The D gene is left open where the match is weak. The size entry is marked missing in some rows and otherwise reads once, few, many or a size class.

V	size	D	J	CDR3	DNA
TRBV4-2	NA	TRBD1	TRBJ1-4	CASSLSHRGRGEKLFF	TGTGCCAGCAGCCTCTCCCACAGGGGCCGGGGTGAAAAACTGTTTTTT
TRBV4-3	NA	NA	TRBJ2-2	CASSQDRTPGTGELFF	TGCGCCAGCAGCCAAGATCGGACTCCGGGGACCGGGGAGCTGTTTTTT
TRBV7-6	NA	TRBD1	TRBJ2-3	CASSGSGQSTDTQYF	TGTGCCAGCAGCGGATCGGGACAGTCCACAGATACGCAGTATTTT
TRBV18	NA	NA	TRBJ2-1	CASSQYPSSYNEQFF	TGTGCCAGCTCACAGTATCCGAGCTCCTACAATGAGCAGTTCTTC
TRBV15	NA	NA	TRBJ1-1	CATSRDRGGTEAFF	TGTGCCACCAGCAGAGACAGGGGTGGGACTGAAGCTTTCTTT
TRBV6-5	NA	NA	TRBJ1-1	CASSPFRGAEAFF	TGTGCCAGCAGCCCGTTTAGGGGCGCCGAGGCTTTCTTT
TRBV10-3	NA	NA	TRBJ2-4	CAISDPASGNIQYF	TGTGCCATCAGTGACCCAGCGAGTGGAAACATTCAGTACTTC
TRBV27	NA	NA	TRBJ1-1	CASSFSPKLRGRRNTEAFF	TGTGCCAGCAGTTTTTCTCCGAAGTTGCGGGGGCGCCGTAACACTGAAGCTTTCTTT
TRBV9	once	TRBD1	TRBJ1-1	CASSAGTGGWAEAFF	TGTGCCAGCAGCGCCGGGACAGGAGGATGGGCTGAAGCTTTCTTT
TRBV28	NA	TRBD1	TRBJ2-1	CASSLGRGINNEQFF	TGTGCCAGCAGTTTAGGCAGGGGGATTAACAATGAGCAGTTCTTC
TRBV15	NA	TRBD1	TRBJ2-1	CATSRGKTGGSNEQFF	TGTGCCACCAGCAGGGGGAAGACAGGGGGATCCAATGAGCAGTTCTTC
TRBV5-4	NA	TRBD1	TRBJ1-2	CASSSPGQASFYGYTF	TGTGCCAGCAGCTCCCCCGGACAGGCTTCTTTTTATGGCTACACCTTC
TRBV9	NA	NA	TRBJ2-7	CASSAQVGVSYEQYF	TGTGCCAGCAGCGCACAGGTAGGTGTCTCCTACGAGCAGTACTTC
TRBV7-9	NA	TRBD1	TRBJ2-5	CASSLSGTEYF	TGTGCCAGCAGCTTGTCCGGGACAGAGTACTTC
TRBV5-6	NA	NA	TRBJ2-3	CASSPGRGDTQYF	TGTGCCAGCAGTCCCGGCCGCGGGGATACGCAGTATTTT
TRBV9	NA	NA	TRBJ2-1	CASSVGDSQFF	TGTGCCAGCAGCGTTGGAGACTCCCAGTTCTTC
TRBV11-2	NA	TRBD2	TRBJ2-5	CASSHLAGGETQYF	TGTGCCAGCAGCCACCTAGCGGGAGGAGAGACCCAGTACTTC
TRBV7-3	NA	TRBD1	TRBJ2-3	CASSSRGTGGTDTQYF	TGTGCCAGCAGCTCTAGGGGGACAGGGGGCACAGATACGCAGTATTTT
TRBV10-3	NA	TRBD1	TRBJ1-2	CAISADRRIGYTF	TGTGCCATCAGTGCGGACAGGCGCATTGGCTACACCTTC
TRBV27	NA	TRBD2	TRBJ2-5	CASSLLASGYQETQYF	TGTGCCAGCAGTTTATTGGCTAGCGGATACCAAGAGACCCAGTACTTC
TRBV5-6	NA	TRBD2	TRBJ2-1	CASSLVLAGEDEQFF	TGTGCCAGCAGCTTGGTACTAGCGGGAGAGGACGAGCAGTTCTTC
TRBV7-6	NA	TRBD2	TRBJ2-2	CASSLAPRTSGMTGTGELFF	TGTGCCAGCAGCTTAGCGCCCAGGACTAGCGGGATGACGGGTACCGGGGAGCTGTTTTTT
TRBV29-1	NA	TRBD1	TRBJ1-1	CSAGPRTGTEAFF	TGCAGCGCTGGGCCCCGGACAGGCACTGAAGCTTTCTTT
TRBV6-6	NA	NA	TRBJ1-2	CASSTGQLAYGYTF	TGTGCCAGCAGTACCGGACAGCTGGCCTATGGCTACACCTTC
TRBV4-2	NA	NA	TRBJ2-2	CASSQVLPGELFF	TGTGCCAGCAGCCAAGTCCTCCCCGGGGAGCTGTTTTTT
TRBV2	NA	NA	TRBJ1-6	CATAGRENSPLHF	TGTGCCACCGCGGGAAGGGAGAATTCACCCCTCCACTTT
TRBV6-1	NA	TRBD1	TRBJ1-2	CASSEYRGNYGYTF	TGTGCCAGCAGTGAATACAGGGGAAACTATGGCTACACCTTC
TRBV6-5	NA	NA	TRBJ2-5	CASSYGRQETQYF	TGTGCCAGCAGTTATGGGAGACAAGAGACCCAGTACTTC
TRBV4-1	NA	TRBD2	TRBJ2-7	CASSRQTSATYEQYF	TGCGCCAGCAGCCGGCAGACTAGCGCGACCTACGAGCAGTACTTC
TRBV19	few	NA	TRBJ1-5	CASSNPGRQPQHF	TGTGCCAGTAGTAACCCAGGGAGGCAGCCCCAGCATTTT
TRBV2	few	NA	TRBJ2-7	CATTTPDSYEQYF	TGTGCCACCACCACCCCGGACAGCTACGAGCAGTACTTC
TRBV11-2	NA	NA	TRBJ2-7	CASSFRNSYEQYF	TGTGCCAGCAGCTTCCGTAACTCCTACGAGCAGTACTTC
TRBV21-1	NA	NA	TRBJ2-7	CASSKQLAIEGSYEQYF	TGTGCCAGCAGCAAACAACTAGCCATAGAGGGCTCCTACGAGCAGTACTTC
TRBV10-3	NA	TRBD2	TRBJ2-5	CAISEVLAGGIPGETQYF	TGTGCCATCAGTGAGGTACTAGCGGGGGGGATCCCCGGAGAGACCCAGTACTTC
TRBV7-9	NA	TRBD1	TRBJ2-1	CASSLGTGGKKDNEQFF	TGTGCCAGCAGCTTAGGGACAGGGGGCAAGAAGGACAATGAGCAGTTCTTC
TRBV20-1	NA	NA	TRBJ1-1	CSASPLGGAFF	TGCAGTGCTAGTCCCTTGGGGGGAGCTTTCTTT
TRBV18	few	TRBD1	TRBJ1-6	CASSPLTGNYNSPLHF	TGTGCCAGCTCACCGCTGACAGGGAACTATAATTCACCCCTCCACTTT
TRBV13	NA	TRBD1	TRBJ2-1	CASSPRDRDRYNEQFF	TGTGCCAGCAGCCCAAGGGACAGGGACCGCTACAATGAGCAGTTCTTC
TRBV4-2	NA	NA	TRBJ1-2	CASSQVGQVNYGYTF	TGTGCCAGCAGCCAAGTGGGGCAGGTAAACTATGGCTACACCTTC
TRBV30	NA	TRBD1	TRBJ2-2	CAWSPTGTGNANTGELFF	TGTGCCTGGAGTCCGACCGGGACAGGGAACGCGAACACCGGGGAGCTGTTTTTT
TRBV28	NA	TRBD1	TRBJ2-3	CASSLAGGSDTQYF	TGTGCCAGCAGTTTGGCAGGGGGAAGTGATACGCAGTATTTT
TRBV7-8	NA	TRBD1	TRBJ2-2	CASSYRQGTGELFF	TGTGCCAGCAGCTACCGACAGGGCACCGGGGAGCTGTTTTTT
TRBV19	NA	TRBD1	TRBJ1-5	CASSRGTGGSQPQHF	TGTGCCAGTAGTAGGGGGACAGGGGGCAGCCAGCCCCAGCATTTT
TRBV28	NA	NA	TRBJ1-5	CASSLSRNQPQHF	TGTGCCAGCAGTCTCTCCAGGAATCAGCCCCAGCATTTT
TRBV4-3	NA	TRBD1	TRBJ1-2	CASSLFSPGGDYGYTF	TGCGCCAGCAGCCTCTTCTCCCCAGGGGGCGACTATGGCTACACCTTC
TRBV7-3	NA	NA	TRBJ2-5	CASSLSGGQETQYF	TGTGCCAGCAGCTTAAGTGGCGGCCAAGAGACCCAGTACTTC
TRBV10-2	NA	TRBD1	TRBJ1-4	CASGRQGSTNEKLFF	TGCGCCAGCGGTCGACAGGGATCAACTAATGAAAAACTGTTTTTT
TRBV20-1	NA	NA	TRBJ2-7	CSARDTYEQYF	TGCAGTGCTAGAGATACATACGAGCAGTACTTC
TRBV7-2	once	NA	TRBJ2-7	CASSYSSSYEQYF	TGTGCCAGCAGCTATAGCAGTAGCTACGAGCAGTACTTC
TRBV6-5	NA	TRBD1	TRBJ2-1	CASSYSGQPYNEQFF	TGTGCCAGCAGTTACTCGGGACAGCCATACAATGAGCAGTTCTTC
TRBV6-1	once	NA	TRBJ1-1	CASSEVIEAQAFF	TGTGCCAGCAGTGAAGTGATAGAGGCCCAAGCTTTCTTT